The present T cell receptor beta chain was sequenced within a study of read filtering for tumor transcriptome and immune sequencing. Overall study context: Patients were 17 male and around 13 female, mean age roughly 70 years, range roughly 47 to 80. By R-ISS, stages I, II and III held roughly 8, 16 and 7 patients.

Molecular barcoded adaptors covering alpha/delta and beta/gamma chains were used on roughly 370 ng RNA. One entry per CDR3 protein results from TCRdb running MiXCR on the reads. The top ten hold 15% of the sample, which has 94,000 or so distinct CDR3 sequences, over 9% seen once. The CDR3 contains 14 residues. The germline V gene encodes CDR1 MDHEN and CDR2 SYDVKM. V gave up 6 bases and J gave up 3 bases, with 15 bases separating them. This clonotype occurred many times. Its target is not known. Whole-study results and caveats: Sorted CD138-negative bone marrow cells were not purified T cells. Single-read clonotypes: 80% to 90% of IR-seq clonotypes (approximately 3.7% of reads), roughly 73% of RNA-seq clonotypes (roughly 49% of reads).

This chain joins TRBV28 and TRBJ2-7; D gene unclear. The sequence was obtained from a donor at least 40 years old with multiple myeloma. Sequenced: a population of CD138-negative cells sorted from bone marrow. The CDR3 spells CASSDPWVYYEQYF. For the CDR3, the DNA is TGTGCCAGCAGCGATCCGTGGGTCTACTACGAGCAGTACTTC.